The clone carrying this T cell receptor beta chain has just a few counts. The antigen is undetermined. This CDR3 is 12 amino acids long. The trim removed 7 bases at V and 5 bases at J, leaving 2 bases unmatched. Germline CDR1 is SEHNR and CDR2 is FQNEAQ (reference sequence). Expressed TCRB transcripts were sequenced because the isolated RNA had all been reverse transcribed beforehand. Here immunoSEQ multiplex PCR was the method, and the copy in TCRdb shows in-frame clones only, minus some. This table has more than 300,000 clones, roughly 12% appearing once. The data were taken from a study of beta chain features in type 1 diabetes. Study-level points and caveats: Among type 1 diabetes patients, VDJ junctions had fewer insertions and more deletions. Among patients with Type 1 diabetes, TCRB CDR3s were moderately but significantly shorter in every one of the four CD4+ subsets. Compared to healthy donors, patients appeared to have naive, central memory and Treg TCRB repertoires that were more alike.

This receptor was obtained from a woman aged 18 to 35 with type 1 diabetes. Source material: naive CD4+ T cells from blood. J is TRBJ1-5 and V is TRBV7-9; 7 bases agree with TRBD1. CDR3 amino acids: CASTQGDQPQHF. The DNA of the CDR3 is TGTGCCAGCACCCAGGGGGATCAGCCCCAGCATTTT.